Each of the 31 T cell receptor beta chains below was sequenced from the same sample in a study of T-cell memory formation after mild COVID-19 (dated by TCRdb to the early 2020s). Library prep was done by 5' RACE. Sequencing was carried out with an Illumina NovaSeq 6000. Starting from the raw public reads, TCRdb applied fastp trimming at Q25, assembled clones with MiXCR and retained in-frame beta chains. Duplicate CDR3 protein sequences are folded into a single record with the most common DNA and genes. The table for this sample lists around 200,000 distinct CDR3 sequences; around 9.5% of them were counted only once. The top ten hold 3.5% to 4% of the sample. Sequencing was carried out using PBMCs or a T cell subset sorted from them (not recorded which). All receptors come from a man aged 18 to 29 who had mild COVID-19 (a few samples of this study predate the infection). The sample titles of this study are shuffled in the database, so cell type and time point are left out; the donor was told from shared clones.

The CDR3 DNA is TGTGCCAGCAGTACTGACAGGGGGCTGGTTGAAAAACTGTTTTTT. It codes for CASSTDRGLVEKLFF. This chain connects TRBV28 to TRBJ1-4, with 10 bases lining up with TRBD1. CDR3 length: 15 residues. V lost 5 bases, J lost 7 bases, and 7 bases stayed unmatched. Per germline, CDR1 MDHEN and CDR2 SYDVKM.

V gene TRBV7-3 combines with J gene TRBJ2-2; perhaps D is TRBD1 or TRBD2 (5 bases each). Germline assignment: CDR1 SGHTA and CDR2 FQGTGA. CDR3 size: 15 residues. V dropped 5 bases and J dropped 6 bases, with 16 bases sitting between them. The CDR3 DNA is TGTGCCAGCAGCGCGGTGGGGGTGCTGTCCGGGGAGCTGTTTTTT. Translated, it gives CASSAVGVLSGELFF.

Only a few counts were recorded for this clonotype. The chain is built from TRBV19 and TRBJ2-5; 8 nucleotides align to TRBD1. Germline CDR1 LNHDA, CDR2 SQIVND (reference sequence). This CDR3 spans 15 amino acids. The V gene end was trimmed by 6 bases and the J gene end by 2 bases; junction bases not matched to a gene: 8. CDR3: CASSLAGTGQETQYF. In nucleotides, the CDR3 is TGTGCCAGTAGCTTAGCCGGGACAGGACAAGAGACCCAGTACTTC.

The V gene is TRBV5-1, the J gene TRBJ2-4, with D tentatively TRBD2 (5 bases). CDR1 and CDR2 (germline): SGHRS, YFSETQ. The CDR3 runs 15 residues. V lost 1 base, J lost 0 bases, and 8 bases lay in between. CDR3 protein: CASSLSAGAKNIQYF. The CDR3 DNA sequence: TGCGCCAGCAGCTTGTCGGCGGGAGCCAAAAACATTCAGTACTTC.

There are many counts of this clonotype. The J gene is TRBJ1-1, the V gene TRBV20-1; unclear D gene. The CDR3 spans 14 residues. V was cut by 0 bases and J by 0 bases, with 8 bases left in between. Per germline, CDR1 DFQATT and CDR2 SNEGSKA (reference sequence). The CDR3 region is CSARDRILNTEAFF. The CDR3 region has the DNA TGCAGTGCTAGAGATCGGATCTTGAACACTGAAGCTTTCTTT.

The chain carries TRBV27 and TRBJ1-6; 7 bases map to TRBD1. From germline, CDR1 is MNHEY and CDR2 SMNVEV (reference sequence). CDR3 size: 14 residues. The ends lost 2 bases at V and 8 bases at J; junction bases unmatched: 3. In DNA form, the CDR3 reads TGTGCCAGCAGTTTAGCAGGGGGAGATTCACCCCTCCACTTT. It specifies CASSLAGGDSPLHF.

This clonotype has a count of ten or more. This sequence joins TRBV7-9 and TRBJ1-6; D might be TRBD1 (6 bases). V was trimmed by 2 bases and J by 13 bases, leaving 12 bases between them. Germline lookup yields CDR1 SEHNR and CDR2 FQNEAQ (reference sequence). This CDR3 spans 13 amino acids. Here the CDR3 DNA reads TGTGCCAGCAGCTTACGAGAGGACAGTCCCCTCCACTTT. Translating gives CASSLREDSPLHF.

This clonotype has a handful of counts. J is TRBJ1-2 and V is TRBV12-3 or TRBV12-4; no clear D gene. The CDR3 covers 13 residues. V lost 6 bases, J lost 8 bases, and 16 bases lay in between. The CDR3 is CASSIGPGEGYTF. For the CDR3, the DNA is TGTGCCAGCAGCATCGGTCCCGGTGAGGGCTACACCTTC.

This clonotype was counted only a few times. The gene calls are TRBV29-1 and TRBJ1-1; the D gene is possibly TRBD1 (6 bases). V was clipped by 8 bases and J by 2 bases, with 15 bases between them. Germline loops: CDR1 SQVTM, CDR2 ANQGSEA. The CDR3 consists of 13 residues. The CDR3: CSFSGAPNTEAFF. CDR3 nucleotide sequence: TGCAGCTTCTCAGGGGCCCCTAACACTGAAGCTTTCTTT.

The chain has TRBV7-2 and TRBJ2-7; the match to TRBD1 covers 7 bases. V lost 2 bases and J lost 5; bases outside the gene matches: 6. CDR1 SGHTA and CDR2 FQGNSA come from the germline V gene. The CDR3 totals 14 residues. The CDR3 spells CASSLKQGFDEQYF. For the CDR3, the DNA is TGTGCCAGCAGCTTAAAACAGGGGTTCGACGAGCAGTACTTC. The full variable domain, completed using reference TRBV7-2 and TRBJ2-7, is GAGVSQSPSNKVTEKGKDVELRCDPISGHTALYWYRQSLGQGLEFLIYFQGNSAPDKSGLPSDRFSAERTGGSVSTLTIQRTQQEDSAVYLCASSLKQGFDEQYFGPGTRLTVT.

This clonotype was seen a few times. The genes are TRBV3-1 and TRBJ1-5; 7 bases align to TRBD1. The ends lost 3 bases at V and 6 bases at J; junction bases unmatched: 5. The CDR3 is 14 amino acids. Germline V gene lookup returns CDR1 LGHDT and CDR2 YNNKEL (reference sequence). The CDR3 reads CASSQSTGSQPQHF. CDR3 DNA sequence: TGTGCCAGCAGCCAGTCGACAGGGTCTCAGCCCCAGCATTTT.

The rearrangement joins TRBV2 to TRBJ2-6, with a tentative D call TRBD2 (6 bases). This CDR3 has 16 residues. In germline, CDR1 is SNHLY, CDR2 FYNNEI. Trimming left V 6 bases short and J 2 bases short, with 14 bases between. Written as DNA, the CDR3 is TGTGCCAGCAGGGATCAGGGACTCCCTGGGGCCAACGTCCTGACTTTC. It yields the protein CASRDQGLPGANVLTF.

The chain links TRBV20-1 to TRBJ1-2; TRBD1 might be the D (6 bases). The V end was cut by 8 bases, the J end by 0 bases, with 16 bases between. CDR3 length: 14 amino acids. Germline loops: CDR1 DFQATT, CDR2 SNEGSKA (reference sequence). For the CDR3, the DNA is TGCAGTCTCCGACAGGATCCTACTAACTATGGCTACACCTTC. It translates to CSLRQDPTNYGYTF.

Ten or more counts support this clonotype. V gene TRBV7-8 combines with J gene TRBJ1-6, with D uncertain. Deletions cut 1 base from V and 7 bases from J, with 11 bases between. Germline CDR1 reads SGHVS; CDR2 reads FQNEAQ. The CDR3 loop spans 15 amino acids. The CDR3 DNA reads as TGTGCCAGCAGCTTAGTCCGACATGGCAATTCACCCCTCCACTTT. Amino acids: CASSLVRHGNSPLHF.

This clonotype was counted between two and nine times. CDR3 loop: CSARTSGGLSYEQYV. The CDR3 nucleotides are TGCAGTGCGCGGACTAGCGGGGGCCTATCCTACGAGCAGTACGTC. The chain links TRBV20-1 to TRBJ2-7; 13 nucleotides match TRBD2. V lost 6 bases and J lost 1; bases outside the gene matches: 6. The CDR3 is 15 residues long. CDR1 and CDR2 (germline): DFQATT, SNEGSKA (reference sequence).

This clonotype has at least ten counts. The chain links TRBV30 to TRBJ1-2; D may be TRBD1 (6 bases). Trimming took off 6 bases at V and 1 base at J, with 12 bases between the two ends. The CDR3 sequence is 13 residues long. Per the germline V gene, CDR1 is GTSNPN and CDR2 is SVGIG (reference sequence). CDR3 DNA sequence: TGTGCCTGCAGACAGGCTCTTAACTATGGCTACACCTTC. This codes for CACRQALNYGYTF. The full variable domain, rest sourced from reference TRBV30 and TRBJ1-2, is SQTIHQWPATLVQPVGSPLSLECTVEGTSNPNLYWYRQAAGRGLQLLFYSVGIGQISSEVPQNLSASRPQDRQFILSSKKLLLSDSGFYLCACRQALNYGYTFGSGTRLTVV.

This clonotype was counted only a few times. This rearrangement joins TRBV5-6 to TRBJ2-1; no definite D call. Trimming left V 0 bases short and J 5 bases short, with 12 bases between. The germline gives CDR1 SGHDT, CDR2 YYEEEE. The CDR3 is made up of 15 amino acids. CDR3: CASSLAHRKNNEQFF. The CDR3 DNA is TGTGCCAGCAGCTTGGCCCACCGGAAGAACAATGAGCAGTTCTTC.

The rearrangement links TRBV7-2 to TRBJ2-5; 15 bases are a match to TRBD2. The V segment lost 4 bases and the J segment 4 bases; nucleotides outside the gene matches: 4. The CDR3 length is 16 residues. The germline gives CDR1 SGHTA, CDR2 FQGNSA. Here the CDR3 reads CASSSQGLAGGETQYF. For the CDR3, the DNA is TGTGCCAGCAGCTCCCAGGGACTAGCGGGGGGAGAGACCCAGTACTTC.

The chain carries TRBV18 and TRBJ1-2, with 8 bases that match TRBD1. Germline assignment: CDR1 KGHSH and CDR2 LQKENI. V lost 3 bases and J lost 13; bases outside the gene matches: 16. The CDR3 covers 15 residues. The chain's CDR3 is CASSPTAEGQALRTF. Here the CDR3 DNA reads TGTGCCAGCTCACCTACAGCCGAGGGACAGGCACTACGCACCTTC.

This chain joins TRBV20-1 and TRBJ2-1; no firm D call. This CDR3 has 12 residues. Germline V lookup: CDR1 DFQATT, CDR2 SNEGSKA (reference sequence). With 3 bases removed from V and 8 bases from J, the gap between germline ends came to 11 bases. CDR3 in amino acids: CSARTPSYEQFF. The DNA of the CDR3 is TGCAGTGCTAGGACCCCCAGCTATGAGCAGTTCTTC.

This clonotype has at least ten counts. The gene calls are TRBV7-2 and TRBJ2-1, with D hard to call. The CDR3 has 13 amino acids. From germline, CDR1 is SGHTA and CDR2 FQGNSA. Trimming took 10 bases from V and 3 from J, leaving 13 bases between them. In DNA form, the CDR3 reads TGTGCCATCGAGGATAGAAACTACAATGAGCAGTTCTTC. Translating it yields CAIEDRNYNEQFF.

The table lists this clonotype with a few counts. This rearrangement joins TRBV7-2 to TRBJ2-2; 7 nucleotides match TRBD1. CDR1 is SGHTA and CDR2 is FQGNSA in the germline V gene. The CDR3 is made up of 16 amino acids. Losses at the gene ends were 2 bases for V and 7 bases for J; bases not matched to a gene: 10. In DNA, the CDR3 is TGTGCCAGCAGCTTATTCTTACAGGGGTCCGGCGGGGAGCTGTTTTTT. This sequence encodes CASSLFLQGSGGELFF.

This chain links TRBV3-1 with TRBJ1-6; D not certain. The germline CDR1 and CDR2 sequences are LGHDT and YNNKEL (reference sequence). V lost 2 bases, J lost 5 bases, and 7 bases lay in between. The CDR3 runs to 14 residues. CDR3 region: CASSQSGDNSPLHF. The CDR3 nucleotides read TGTGCCAGCAGCCAATCGGGAGATAATTCACCCCTCCACTTT.

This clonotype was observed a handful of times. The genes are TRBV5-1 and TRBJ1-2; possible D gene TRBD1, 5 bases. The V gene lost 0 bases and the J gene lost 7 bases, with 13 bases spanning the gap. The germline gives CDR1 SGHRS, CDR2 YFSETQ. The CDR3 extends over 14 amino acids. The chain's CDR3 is CASSLEHRGPGYTF. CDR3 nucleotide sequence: TGCGCCAGCAGCTTGGAACACCGGGGACCTGGCTACACCTTC.

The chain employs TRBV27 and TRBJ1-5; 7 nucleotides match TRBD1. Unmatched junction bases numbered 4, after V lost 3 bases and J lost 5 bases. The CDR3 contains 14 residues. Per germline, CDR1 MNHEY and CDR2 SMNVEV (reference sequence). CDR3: CASSFRGADQPQHF. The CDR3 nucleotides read TGTGCCAGCAGTTTCAGGGGGGCCGATCAGCCCCAGCATTTT.

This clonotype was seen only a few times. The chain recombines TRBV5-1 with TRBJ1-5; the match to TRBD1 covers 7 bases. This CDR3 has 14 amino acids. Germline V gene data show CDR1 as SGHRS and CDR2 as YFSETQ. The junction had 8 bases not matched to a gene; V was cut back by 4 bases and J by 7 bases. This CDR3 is CASSPDPTGQPQHF. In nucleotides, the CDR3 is TGCGCCAGCAGCCCCGATCCGACAGGGCAGCCCCAGCATTTT.

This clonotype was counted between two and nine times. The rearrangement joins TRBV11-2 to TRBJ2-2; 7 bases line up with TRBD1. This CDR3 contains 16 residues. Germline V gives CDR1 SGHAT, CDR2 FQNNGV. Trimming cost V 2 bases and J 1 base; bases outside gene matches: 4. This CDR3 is CASSLIRTGNTGELFF. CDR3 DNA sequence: TGTGCCAGCAGCTTAATCCGGACAGGGAACACCGGGGAGCTGTTTTTT.

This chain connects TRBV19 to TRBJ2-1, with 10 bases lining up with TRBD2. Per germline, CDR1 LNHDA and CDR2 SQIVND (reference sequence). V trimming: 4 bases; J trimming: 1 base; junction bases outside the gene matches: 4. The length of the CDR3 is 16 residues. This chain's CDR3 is CASSKRGGRSYNEQFF. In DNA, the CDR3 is TGTGCCAGTAGTAAGCGGGGGGGCCGGTCCTACAATGAGCAGTTCTTC. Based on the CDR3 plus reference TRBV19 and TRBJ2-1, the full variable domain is DGGITQSPKYLFRKEGQNVTLSCEQNLNHDAMYWYRQDPGQGLRLIYYSQIVNDFQKGDIAEGYSVSREKKESFPLTVTSAQKNPTAFYLCASSKRGGRSYNEQFFGPGTRLTVL.

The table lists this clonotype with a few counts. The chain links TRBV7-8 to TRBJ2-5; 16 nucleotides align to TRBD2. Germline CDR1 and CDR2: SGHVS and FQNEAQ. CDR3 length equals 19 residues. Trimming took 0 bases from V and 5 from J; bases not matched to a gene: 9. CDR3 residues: CASSLAVPGLAGGRETQYF. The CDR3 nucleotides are TGTGCCAGCAGCTTAGCCGTCCCGGGACTAGCGGGGGGGCGGGAGACCCAGTACTTC.

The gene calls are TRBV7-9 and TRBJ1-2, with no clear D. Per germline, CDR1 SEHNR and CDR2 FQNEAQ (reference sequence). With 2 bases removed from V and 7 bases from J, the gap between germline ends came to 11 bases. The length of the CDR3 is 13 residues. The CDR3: CASSLKGTLGYTF. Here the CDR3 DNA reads TGTGCCAGCAGCTTAAAGGGAACTCTTGGCTACACCTTC.

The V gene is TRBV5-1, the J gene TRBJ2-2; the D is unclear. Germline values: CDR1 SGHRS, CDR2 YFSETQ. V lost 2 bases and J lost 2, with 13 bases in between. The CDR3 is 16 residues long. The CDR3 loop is CASSLLSMGNTGELFF. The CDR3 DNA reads TGCGCCAGCAGCTTACTTTCGATGGGTAACACCGGGGAGCTGTTTTTT.